The 24 T cell receptor beta chains below come from one sample, sequenced in a study of CXCR3-negative and CXCR3-positive naive CD8 T cells. The libraries of TRB cDNA were constructed through 5' RACE using UMI labels. After re-calling the 5' RACE reads, TCRdb lists one entry per CDR3 protein, DNA absent. This sample's clone table lists 100,000 to 150,000 distinct CDR3 sequences. The sequencing sample was made of naive CXCR3- CD8+ T cells from blood. As for subset: CD45RO-CCR7+CD27+CD95- naive CD8+ T cells lacking CXCR3 (TNR3-). The receptors were sampled from a human donor in good health. Some clones in this sample may be carry-over from other donors' samples.

The J gene is TRBJ2-1, the V gene TRBV29-1; TCRdb returns TRBD2, unconfirmable since there is no DNA. The CDR3 is 15 amino acids. Germline V gives CDR1 SQVTM, CDR2 ANQGSEA. The CDR3 here is CSVEGLAGIYNEQFF.

The chain combines TRBV12-3 or TRBV12-4 with TRBJ2-1; absent DNA, TCRdb's TRBD2 call cannot be checked. The CDR3 has 17 residues. This CDR3 is CASSAGGGPRNYNEQFF.

This sequence joins TRBV29-1 and TRBJ2-5; as DNA is missing, the TRBD1 call by TCRdb cannot be tested. Germline V gene sequence: CDR1 SQVTM, CDR2 ANQGSEA. CDR3 length equals 13 residues. The chain's CDR3 is CSLSAGAGETQYF.

The rearrangement uses TRBV28 and TRBJ2-7; the TRBD2 assignment by TCRdb is unverifiable without DNA. The CDR3 length is 15 residues. Germline lookup yields CDR1 MDHEN and CDR2 SYDVKM. The CDR3 is CASSLMGPLAYEQYF.

The chain uses TRBV5-4 and TRBJ2-1; TCRdb names TRBD1, which stays unverified in the absence of DNA. Germline-derived CDR1 and CDR2 are SGHNT and YYREEE (reference sequence). The CDR3 contains 12 residues. CDR3 amino acids: CASSPGENEQFF.

This chain links TRBV4-1 with TRBJ1-2; TCRdb's D call, TRBD1, is unchecked because there is no DNA. The CDR3 is made up of 16 amino acids. CDR1 and CDR2 from the germline V gene are MGHRA and YSYEKL. The CDR3: CASSAPGTGVDYGYTF.

This sequence joins TRBV7-3 and TRBJ2-3; TCRdb returns TRBD2, unconfirmable since there is no DNA. CDR1 and CDR2 from the germline V gene are SGHTA and FQGTGA. The CDR3 length is 12 residues. The CDR3 loop reads CASRADSGKQYF.

The chain carries TRBV27 and TRBJ1-1; there is no DNA to check the TCRdb D call of TRBD1. The CDR3 has 13 residues. The germline V gene encodes CDR1 MNHEY and CDR2 SMNVEV (reference sequence). CDR3 sequence reads: CASSSGAVTEAFF.

This chain's CDR3 is CASSWTASNTEAFF. This chain joins TRBV6-5 and TRBJ1-1; without DNA, the TCRdb call of TRBD1 cannot be checked. The CDR3 has 14 residues. Germline V lookup: CDR1 MNHEY, CDR2 SVGAGI.

The CDR3 is CASRPQWDRGEKTQYF. The chain links TRBV28 to TRBJ2-5; TCRdb picks TRBD1, but there is no DNA to check that call. CDR1 and CDR2 (germline): MDHEN, SYDVKM. The CDR3 is 16 residues long.

The rearrangement uses TRBV7-9 and TRBJ2-3; TCRdb lists TRBD2, though no DNA is available to test this call. This CDR3 is built from 15 residues. Germline V gene data show CDR1 as SEHNR and CDR2 as FQNEAQ (reference sequence). The CDR3 is CASSFSRGGTDTQYF.

V usage is TRBV20-1 and J usage is TRBJ2-7; TCRdb calls TRBD1, which cannot be checked without DNA. The germline V gene has CDR1 DFQATT and CDR2 SNEGSKA (reference sequence). The CDR3 covers 14 residues. The CDR3 loop is CSAPPDRGSYEQYF.

The genes are TRBV14 and TRBJ2-1; TCRdb proposes TRBD2, but this gene call is untestable without DNA. From germline, CDR1 is SGHDN and CDR2 FVKESK. The CDR3 length is 19 residues. The CDR3 is CASSQGLLAVKSSYNEQFF.

This chain connects TRBV7-9 to TRBJ1-2; TCRdb designates TRBD1, a call that cannot be tested without DNA. Germline-derived CDR1 and CDR2 are SEHNR and FQNEAQ (reference sequence). There are 12 residues in the CDR3. This chain's CDR3 is CASSEDIYGYTF.

This CDR3 reads CASSQRGASGGIDEQFF. The V gene is TRBV4-1, the J gene TRBJ2-1; TCRdb designates TRBD1, a call that cannot be tested without DNA. Germline V lookup: CDR1 MGHRA, CDR2 YSYEKL. CDR3 size: 17 residues.

The rearrangement uses TRBV2 and TRBJ2-1; TCRdb names TRBD2, which stays unverified in the absence of DNA. The CDR3 loop spans 14 amino acids. The V gene's germline CDR1 is SNHLY and CDR2 FYNNEI. This chain's CDR3 is CASSEWDPGGEQFF.

The chain joins TRBV20-1 to TRBJ2-7; the TCRdb D gene call, TRBD1, has no DNA to confirm it. Germline CDR1 and CDR2: DFQATT and SNEGSKA (reference sequence). The CDR3 loop spans 13 amino acids. The CDR3 protein is CSARGQETYEQYF.

The genes are TRBV27 and TRBJ2-3; the TCRdb call, TRBD2, lacks DNA for checking. CDR3 length: 16 residues. Per germline, CDR1 MNHEY and CDR2 SMNVEV (reference sequence). This chain's CDR3 is CASSTLPGLRTDTQYF.

V and J are TRBV4-2 and TRBJ2-7. The CDR3 is 17 amino acids. From germline, CDR1 is LGHNA and CDR2 YNFKEQ. CDR3 in amino acids: CASSHPTVVGVAYEQYF.

The gene calls are TRBV7-9 and TRBJ1-2; TCRdb designates TRBD1, a call that cannot be tested without DNA. CDR1 and CDR2 from the germline V gene are SEHNR and FQNEAQ (reference sequence). This CDR3 is 14 amino acids long. CDR3 protein: CASSTGLGFYGYTF. The full variable domain, in which reference TRBV7-9 and TRBJ1-2 provide the parts outside the CDR3, is DTGVSQNPRHKITKRGQNVTFRCDPISEHNRLYWYRQTLGQGPEFLTYFQNEAQLEKSRLLSDRFSAERPKGSFSTLEIQRTEQGDSAMYLCASSTGLGFYGYTFGSGTRLTVV.

This chain connects TRBV28 to TRBJ2-4. CDR1 is MDHEN and CDR2 is SYDVKM in the germline V gene. The CDR3 sequence is 18 residues long. The CDR3 here is CASSFVREANLAKNIQYF.

V gene TRBV11-2 combines with J gene TRBJ1-2. The CDR3 sequence is 15 residues long. CDR1 is SGHAT, CDR2 FQNNGV, per germline. This CDR3 is CASSLVRNSGSGYTF.

CDR3 amino acids: CASSRGTGELFF. The chain employs TRBV9 and TRBJ2-2. Germline-derived CDR1 and CDR2 are SGDLS and YYNGEE. The CDR3 has 12 residues.

The chain uses TRBV7-2 and TRBJ2-2; TCRdb outputs TRBD2, but without DNA this stays unchecked. Germline loops: CDR1 SGHTA, CDR2 FQGNSA. This CDR3 contains 16 residues. This chain's CDR3 is CASSSGLAGLTGELFF.